This T cell receptor beta chain originates from a study of sequential checkpoint blockade in melanoma. Study at large: Each arm's sequence ended with maintenance nivolumab.

This clone was picked up one time. Profiling relied on immunoSEQ multiplex PCR, and the TCRdb table lists in-frame clones only, not all of them. Of 14,000 or so clones listed, roughly 82% are singletons. V was clipped by 2 bases and J by 3 bases, with 8 bases between them. Germline CDR1 SGHTA, CDR2 FQGNSA. There are 13 residues in the CDR3. The treatment is: randomized to nivolumab then ipilimumab (arm A) or the reverse (arm B). From thawed PBMCs, live CD3+CD8+ cells negative for CD19 and CD56 were sorted. The chain employs TRBV7-2 and TRBJ2-7; a weak D match, TRBD2 (6 bases). The TCR sequence derives from a human donor with melanoma. Sequences were derived from CD8+ T cells sorted from blood (inferred from file names), sampled from a patient given nivolumab and ipilimumab in sequence. This CDR3 is CASSLRGSYEQYF. The CDR3 DNA sequence: TGTGCCAGCAGCTTACGGGGGAGCTACGAGCAGTACTTC.